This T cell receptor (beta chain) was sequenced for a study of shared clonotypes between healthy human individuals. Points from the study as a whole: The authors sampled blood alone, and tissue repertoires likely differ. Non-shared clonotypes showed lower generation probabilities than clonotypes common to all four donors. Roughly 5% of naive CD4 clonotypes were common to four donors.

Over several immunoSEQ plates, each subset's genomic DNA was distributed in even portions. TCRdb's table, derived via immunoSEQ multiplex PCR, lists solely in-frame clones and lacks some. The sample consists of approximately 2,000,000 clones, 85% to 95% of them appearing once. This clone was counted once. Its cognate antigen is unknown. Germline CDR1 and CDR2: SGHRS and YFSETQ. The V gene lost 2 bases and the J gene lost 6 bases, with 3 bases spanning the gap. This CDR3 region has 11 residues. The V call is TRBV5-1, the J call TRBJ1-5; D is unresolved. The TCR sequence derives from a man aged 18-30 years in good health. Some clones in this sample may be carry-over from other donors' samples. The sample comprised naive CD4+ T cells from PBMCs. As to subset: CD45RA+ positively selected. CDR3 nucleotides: TGCGCCAGCAGCTTTTGTCAGCCCCAGCATTTT. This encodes CASSFCQPQHF. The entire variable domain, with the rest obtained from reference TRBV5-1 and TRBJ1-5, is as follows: KAGVTQTPRYLIKTRGQQVTLSCSPISGHRSVSWYQQTPGQGLQFLFEYFSETQRNKGNFPGRFSGRQFSNSRSEMNVSTLELGDSALYLCASSFCQPQHFGDGTRLSIL.